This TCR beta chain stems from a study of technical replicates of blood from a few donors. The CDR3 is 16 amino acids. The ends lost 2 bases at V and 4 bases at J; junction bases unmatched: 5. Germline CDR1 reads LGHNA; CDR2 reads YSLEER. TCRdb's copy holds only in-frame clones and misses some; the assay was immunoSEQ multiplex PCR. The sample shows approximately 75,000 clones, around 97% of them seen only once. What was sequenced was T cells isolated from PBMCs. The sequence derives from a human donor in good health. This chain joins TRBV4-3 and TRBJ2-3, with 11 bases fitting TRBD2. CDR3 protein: CASSQTSGSRPDTQYF. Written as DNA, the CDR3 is TGCGCCAGCAGCCAAACTAGCGGGAGTCGCCCAGATACGCAGTATTTT.